These T cell receptor beta chains were read from a single sample in a study of PD-L1 blockade in urothelial cancer. This table comes from immunoSEQ multiplex PCR, and its TCRdb copy is limited to in-frame clones, with some not included. Here the sample spans about 83,000 clones, about nine tenths being singletons. The sequences come from PBMCs, collected around atezolizumab (anti-PD-L1) treatment. These receptors all come from a woman between 65 and 79 years old with urothelial cancer. CDR3s include the opening cysteine and the closing phenylalanine or tryptophan. D genes are given only for firm matches. The size field is filled for only some rows; it gives once, few, many or a size class.

CDR3,DNA,size,D,J,V
CASSLREDYTDTQYF,TGCGCCAGCAGCTTGCGGGAGGATTACACAGATACGCAGTATTTT,.,TRBD2,TRBJ2-3,TRBV5-1
CASSEEEGIGYGYTF,TGTGCCAGCAGTGAAGAGGAGGGGATCGGCTATGGCTACACCTTC,.,.,TRBJ1-2,TRBV2
CASSEGTSGKGETQYF,TGTGCCAGCAGTGAAGGGACTAGCGGGAAGGGTGAGACCCAGTACTTC,.,TRBD2,TRBJ2-5,TRBV2
CASSPPEGLETQYF,TGTGCCAGCTCACCACCGGAGGGTTTGGAGACCCAGTACTTC,.,.,TRBJ2-5,TRBV18
CASSLGQGRYEQYF,TGTGCCAGCAGCCTTGGACAGGGTAGGTACGAGCAGTACTTC,.,TRBD1,TRBJ2-7,TRBV5-6
CAWSITVEAFF,TGTGCCTGGAGTATCACAGTTGAAGCTTTCTTT,.,.,TRBJ1-1,TRBV30
CASRQGNYGYTF,TGTGCCAGCCGACAGGGGAACTATGGCTACACCTTC,once,TRBD1,TRBJ1-2,TRBV5-4
CASSVTGPESAPYNSPLHF,TGTGCCAGCAGTGTGACAGGGCCAGAGTCGGCCCCTTATAATTCACCCCTCCACTTT,.,TRBD1,TRBJ1-6,TRBV4-2
CASSGVADQPQHF,TGTGCCAGCAGTGGAGTAGCAGATCAGCCCCAGCATTTT,.,.,TRBJ1-5,TRBV6-1
CASSLDSGLSNEQFF,TGTGCCAGCAGCTTAGATTCCGGACTGTCGAATGAGCAGTTCTTC,few,.,TRBJ2-1,TRBV11-3
CASSLQEGTDYGYTF,TGTGCCAGCAGCTTACAGGAGGGTACAGACTATGGCTACACCTTC,.,.,TRBJ1-2,TRBV7-8
CASSTDRRTAQGTDTQYF,TGTGCCAGTAGTACCGATAGACGGACAGCTCAAGGCACAGATACGCAGTATTTT,once,.,TRBJ2-3,TRBV19
CASSLGGGMAKGYTF,TGTGCCAGCAGCTTAGGAGGGGGAATGGCTAAGGGCTACACCTTC,.,.,TRBJ1-2,TRBV7-2
CASSSQGLAGGQFF,TGTGCCAGCAGCTCGCAGGGACTAGCGGGAGGCCAGTTCTTC,.,TRBD2,TRBJ2-1,TRBV5-6
CASSPPSGGGGTQYF,TGTGCCAGCTCACCACCGAGTGGGGGCGGTGGTACGCAGTATTTT,.,.,TRBJ2-3,TRBV18
CASSLGLTGNTIYF,TGTGCCAGCAGCTTAGGGCTCACTGGAAACACCATATATTTT,.,.,TRBJ1-3,TRBV7-9
CASSQGQAGDYNEQFF,TGTGCCAGCAGCCAAGGTCAAGCGGGGGATTACAATGAGCAGTTCTTC,.,TRBD2,TRBJ2-1,TRBV4-2
CASRTLRTATDTDTQYF,TGTGCCAGCAGGACCCTACGGACAGCGACCGACACAGATACGCAGTATTTT,once,.,TRBJ2-3,TRBV27
CASSVQPGQSGELFF,TGTGCCAGCAGCGTTCAGCCGGGACAAAGCGGGGAGCTGTTTTTT,few,.,TRBJ2-2,TRBV9
CASSRLITDTQYF,TGTGCCAGCAGCCGACTGATCACAGATACGCAGTATTTT,.,.,TRBJ2-3,TRBV7-9
CASTPTGADTQYF,TGTGCCAGCACCCCGACTGGCGCAGATACGCAGTATTTT,.,.,TRBJ2-3,TRBV6-6
CASSLGGQAGEYGYTF,TGCGCCAGCAGCTTGGGGGGACAGGCTGGGGAGTATGGCTACACCTTC,.,TRBD1,TRBJ1-2,TRBV5-1
CASSQADSANQPQHF,TGTGCCAGCAGCCAAGCAGACAGTGCCAATCAGCCCCAGCATTTT,.,.,TRBJ1-5,TRBV16
CASSYSRLVYAPCRRGFWETQYF,TGTGCCAGCAGTTACTCGAGGTTAGTATATGCCCCGTGTAGGCGGGGGTTTTGGGAGACCCAGTACTTC,.,TRBD2,TRBJ2-5,TRBV6-7
CASRNLGSTSTDTQYF,TGTGCCAGCAGGAACCTCGGGTCGACTAGCACAGATACGCAGTATTTT,.,.,TRBJ2-3,TRBV2
CAWTEQAAYGYTF,TGTGCCTGGACGGAACAGGCAGCCTATGGCTACACCTTC,few,.,TRBJ1-2,TRBV30
CASSPSDRRSGANVLTF,TGTGCCAGCAGCCCCTCGGACAGGCGTTCTGGGGCCAACGTCCTGACTTTC,.,TRBD1,TRBJ2-6,TRBV4-2
CASSPGGSDNEQFF,TGTGCCAGCAGCCCAGGAGGGAGTGACAATGAGCAGTTCTTC,.,.,TRBJ2-1,TRBV7-7
CASSESSPNQPQHF,TGTGCCAGCAGTGAGTCCAGTCCAAATCAGCCCCAGCATTTT,.,.,TRBJ1-5,TRBV2
CASSSRTSGAYNEQFF,TGTGCCAGCAGCTCCCGGACTAGCGGGGCCTACAATGAGCAGTTCTTC,.,TRBD2,TRBJ2-1,TRBV7-2
CASSETYGNTIYF,TGCGCCAGCAGTGAAACTTATGGAAACACCATATATTTT,.,.,TRBJ1-3,TRBV5-1
CASSGWEKGEQYF,TGTGCCAGCAGTGGGTGGGAGAAGGGCGAGCAGTACTTC,few,.,TRBJ2-7,TRBV6-1
CASSKEGLVLFGELFF,TGTGCCAGCAGCAAAGAGGGACTGGTCCTGTTCGGGGAGCTGTTTTTT,.,.,TRBJ2-2,TRBV7-2
CASSMGLVYEQYF,TGTGCCAGTAGTATGGGACTAGTATACGAGCAGTACTTC,.,TRBD2,TRBJ2-7,TRBV19
CAWSVLNRREKLFF,TGTGCCTGGAGTGTACTGAACAGGCGAGAAAAACTGTTTTTT,.,.,TRBJ1-4,TRBV30
CATSPGDNQPQHF,TGTGCCACCAGCCCAGGGGATAATCAGCCCCAGCATTTT,.,.,TRBJ1-5,TRBV15
CASKGGEETQYF,TGTGCCAGCAAGGGGGGGGAGGAGACCCAGTACTTC,.,.,TRBJ2-5,TRBV2
CAWSPSDLSSYNEQFF,TGTGCCTGGAGTCCAAGTGACTTAAGCTCCTACAATGAGCAGTTCTTC,.,.,TRBJ2-1,TRBV30
CASSLTGLAGGDEQFF,TGTGCCAGCAGCTTAACGGGACTAGCGGGAGGGGATGAGCAGTTCTTC,.,TRBD2,TRBJ2-1,TRBV7-3
CASSFGTSDNTGELFF,TGCGCCAGCAGCTTTGGTACTAGCGACAACACCGGGGAGCTGTTTTTT,.,TRBD2,TRBJ2-2,TRBV5-1
CASSWRTQGAPAYEQYF,TGTGCCAGCAGCTGGAGGACACAGGGGGCACCCGCCTACGAGCAGTACTTC,once,TRBD1,TRBJ2-7,TRBV11-2
CSQTVQETQYF,TGCAGTCAGACAGTTCAAGAGACCCAGTACTTC,.,.,TRBJ2-5,TRBV20-1
CASRVSSYNEQFF,TGTGCCAGCAGGGTGAGCTCCTACAATGAGCAGTTCTTC,.,.,TRBJ2-1,TRBV6-1
CASSRPTGGSGNTIYF,TGTGCCAGCAGTCGTCCTACAGGGGGCTCTGGAAACACCATATATTTT,.,TRBD1,TRBJ1-3,TRBV5-6
CSVEGAPGEKLFF,TGCAGCGTTGAAGGGGCCCCAGGGGAAAAACTGTTTTTT,once,.,TRBJ1-4,TRBV29-1
CASSPGLAGDGEQYF,TGTGCCAGCTCCCCGGGACTAGCGGGAGATGGCGAGCAGTACTTC,.,TRBD2,TRBJ2-7,TRBV18
CASSRKIRLREEDEQFF,TGTGCCAGCAGCCGAAAGATCCGATTGCGGGAGGAGGATGAGCAGTTCTTC,.,TRBD2,TRBJ2-1,TRBV14
CASSLAGGRYNEQFF,TGTGCCAGCAGCTTAGCTGGCGGGAGATACAATGAGCAGTTCTTC,.,TRBD2,TRBJ2-1,TRBV11-2
CASSTGTGIYEQYF,TGTGCCAGCAGCACCGGGACAGGGATCTACGAGCAGTACTTC,.,TRBD1,TRBJ2-7,TRBV11-2
CASTGLAGGTDTQYF,TGTGCCAGCACGGGACTAGCGGGGGGAACAGATACGCAGTATTTT,few,TRBD2,TRBJ2-3,TRBV2
CAISESSRGSTDTQYF,TGTGCCATCAGTGAGTCGTCTAGAGGGAGCACAGATACGCAGTATTTT,few,.,TRBJ2-3,TRBV10-3
CASSLASVGGTGTDTQYF,TGCGCCAGCAGCTTGGCCTCTGTTGGGGGGACCGGCACGGATACGCAGTATTTT,.,.,TRBJ2-3,TRBV5-1
CASSDLYSPLHF,TGCGCCAGCAGTGACCTATATTCACCCCTCCACTTT,.,.,TRBJ1-6,TRBV10-2
CASSGAGGNTGELFF,TGCGCCAGCAGCGGAGCGGGGGGGAATACCGGGGAGCTGTTTTTT,.,TRBD2,TRBJ2-2,TRBV5-1
CASSLALDRVRGYGYTF,TGTGCCAGCAGCTTAGCCCTAGACAGGGTACGGGGCTATGGCTACACCTTC,.,TRBD1,TRBJ1-2,TRBV7-9
CASSLEVRLVDEQFF,TGCGCCAGCAGCTTGGAGGTACGACTAGTGGATGAGCAGTTCTTC,.,.,TRBJ2-1,TRBV5-1
CASSDSSGTVYSNQPQHF,TGTGCCAGCAGTGACTCCTCCGGGACAGTTTATAGCAATCAGCCCCAGCATTTT,.,TRBD1,TRBJ1-5,TRBV6-4
CAWSVFSTGELFF,TGTGCCTGGAGTGTGTTCTCCACCGGGGAGCTGTTTTTT,.,.,TRBJ2-2,TRBV30